This T cell receptor (beta chain) was documented in a study of blood T cell repertoires in COVID-19. On the study more broadly: From the United States, Italy and Spain came samples of acute and convalescent COVID-19.

There are 18 residues in the CDR3. Germline CDR1 reads LNHDA; CDR2 reads SQIVND (reference sequence). The germline V and J ends were trimmed by 3 bases and 0 bases, with 21 bases remaining between them. Cohorts were determined from participant-reported clinical history. This clone was observed many times. In the study's own analysis: Researchers report that nucleated cell counts were estimated from reference gene primer amplification. Sequencing was performed with immunoSEQ multiplex PCR; in TCRdb, only in-frame clones are kept and a portion is missing. That table is the source of V, J and clone size, and D and trimming were worked out from the DNA. The table shows roughly 240,000 clones, with roughly 85% occurring only once.

Sample: PBMCs or T cells enriched from blood (not recorded which). This clonotype was sampled from a woman aged 40 to 50 who had been exposed to COVID-19. The V call is TRBV19, the J call TRBJ2-7; D possibly corresponds to TRBD1 (6 bases). CDR3 DNA: TGTGCCAGTAGTATGGGCTGGGCGACAGGAGAGCTCTCCTACGAGCAGTACTTC. Residues: CASSMGWATGELSYEQYF.